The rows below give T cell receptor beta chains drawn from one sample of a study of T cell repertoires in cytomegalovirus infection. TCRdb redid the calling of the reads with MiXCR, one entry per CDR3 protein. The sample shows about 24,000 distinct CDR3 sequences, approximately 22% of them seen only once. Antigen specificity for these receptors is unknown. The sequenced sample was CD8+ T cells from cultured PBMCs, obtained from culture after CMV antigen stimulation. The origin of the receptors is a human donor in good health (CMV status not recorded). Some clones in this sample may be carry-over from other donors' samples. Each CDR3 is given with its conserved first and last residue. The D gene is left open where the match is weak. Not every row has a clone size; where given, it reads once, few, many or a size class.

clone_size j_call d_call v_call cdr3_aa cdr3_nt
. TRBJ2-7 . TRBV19 CATTHPGREQYF TGTGCCACGACGCATCCAGGGAGGGAGCAGTACTTC
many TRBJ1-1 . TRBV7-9 CASSLGPPAPGTGRAFF TGTGCCAGCAGCTTAGGGCCACCGGCCCCAGGGACCGGGAGGGCTTTCTTT
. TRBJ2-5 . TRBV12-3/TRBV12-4 CASSFRTETQYF TGTGCCAGCAGTTTCCGGACCGAGACCCAGTACTTC
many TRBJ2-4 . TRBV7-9 CASSRTVAKNIQYF TGTGCCAGCAGCAGAACCGTAGCCAAAAACATTCAGTACTTC
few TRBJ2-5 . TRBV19 CASSVNRQETQYF TGTGCCAGTAGCGTTAACAGGCAAGAGACCCAGTACTTC
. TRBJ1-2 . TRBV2 CASSVRGDNYGYTF TGTGCCAGCAGTGTACGAGGCGACAACTATGGCTACACCTTC
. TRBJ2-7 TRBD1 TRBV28 CASSRPPGGHEQYF TGTGCCAGCAGTCGCCCCCCAGGGGGCCACGAGCAGTACTTC
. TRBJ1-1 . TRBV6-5 CASSSGTEAFF TGTGCCAGCAGTTCCGGGACCGAAGCTTTCTTT
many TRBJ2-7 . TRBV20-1 CSASRFTGSYEQYF TGCAGTGCTAGTAGATTCACAGGGTCCTACGAGCAGTACTTC
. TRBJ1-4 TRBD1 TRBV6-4 CASSAESGTANEKLFF TGTGCCAGCAGCGCTGAAAGCGGGACAGCTAATGAAAAACTGTTTTTT
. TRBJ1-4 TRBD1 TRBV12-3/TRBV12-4 CASSFDRGPFF TGTGCCAGCAGTTTCGACAGGGGGCCGTTTTTT
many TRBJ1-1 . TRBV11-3 CASSLHFGENTEAFF TGTGCCAGCAGTTTACACTTTGGGGAGAACACTGAAGCTTTCTTT
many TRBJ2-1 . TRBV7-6 CASSLDAGQGKYNEQFF TGTGCCAGCAGCTTAGATGCTGGGCAGGGAAAATACAATGAGCAGTTCTTC
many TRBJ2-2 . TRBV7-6 CASSFSGTGELFF TGTGCCAGCAGCTTTAGTGGGACCGGGGAGCTGTTTTTT
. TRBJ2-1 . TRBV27 CASSLHSQSSYNEQFF TGTGCCAGCAGTTTACACTCACAGAGCTCCTACAATGAGCAGTTCTTC
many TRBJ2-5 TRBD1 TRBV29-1 CSVDLQGAVGETQYF TGCAGCGTTGACCTACAGGGGGCGGTGGGGGAGACCCAGTACTTC
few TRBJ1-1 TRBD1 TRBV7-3 CASSPGTGAEAFF TGTGCCAGCAGCCCCGGGACAGGGGCTGAAGCTTTCTTT
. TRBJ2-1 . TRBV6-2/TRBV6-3 CASSSPLSPYEQFF TGTGCCAGCAGTTCCCCCTTAAGCCCCTATGAGCAGTTCTTC
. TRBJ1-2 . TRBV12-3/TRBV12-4 CASSLGGYSYTF TGTGCCAGCAGTTTAGGAGGATATAGCTACACCTTC
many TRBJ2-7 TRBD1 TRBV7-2 CASSFRTGEAYEQYF TGTGCCAGCAGCTTCCGGACAGGGGAGGCCTACGAGCAGTACTTC
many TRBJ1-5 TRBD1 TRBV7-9 CASSLGGTGMGNQPQHF TGTGCCAGCAGCTTAGGAGGGACAGGGATGGGCAATCAGCCCCAGCATTTT
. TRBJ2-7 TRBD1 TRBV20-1 CSAKVPGQGPLEEQYF TGCAGTGCTAAAGTCCCGGGACAGGGACCACTGGAAGAGCAGTACTTC